The next 15 T cell receptor beta chains were all read from a single sample in a study of OX40 agonist ivuxolimab in advanced cancers. Clones were read by immunoSEQ multiplex PCR, and TCRdb kept only the in-frame ones, dropping some. The sample includes approximately 76,000 clones, about nine tenths of them seen just once. The source was CD4+ or CD8+ T cells sorted from blood, collected in a trial of the OX40 agonist ivuxolimab. These receptors came from an adult with an advanced solid tumor such as melanoma, head and neck, liver or kidney cancer.

The chain is built from TRBV6-5 and TRBJ2-5; D may be TRBD1 or TRBD2 (6 bases each). With 0 bases removed from V and 6 bases from J, the gap between germline ends came to 14 bases. The CDR3 length is 15 residues. CDR1 MNHEY and CDR2 SVGAGI come from the germline V gene. CDR3 nucleotides: TGTGCCAGCAGTTACTCGGGCCTGGGGGGCCAGACCCAGTACTTC. Protein sequence: CASSYSGLGGQTQYF.

This clone has a single count. The chain carries TRBV5-4 and TRBJ1-1; 10 positions match TRBD1. This CDR3 contains 15 residues. CDR1 is SGHNT, CDR2 YYREEE, per germline (reference sequence). V shed 6 bases and J 5 bases; nucleotides not matched to a gene: 10. This CDR3 is CASIRTGGSLTEAFF. The CDR3 coding sequence is TGTGCCAGCATCCGGACAGGGGGTTCGTTGACTGAAGCTTTCTTT.

This clone was picked up one time. The V call is TRBV7-3, the J call TRBJ2-3; D is perhaps TRBD1 (5 bases). The CDR3 totals 17 residues. With 6 bases removed from V and 5 bases from J, the gap between germline ends came to 24 bases. Looked up from germline, CDR1 is SGHTA and CDR2 is FQGTGA. In DNA form, the CDR3 reads TGTGCCAGCAGTTTGTTAGGGGCCGGAATCAGTGGAGATACGCAGTATTTT. The encoded protein is CASSLLGAGISGDTQYF.

The chain couples TRBV18 to TRBJ2-1; TRBD2 matches at 12 bases. Germline V gene data show CDR1 as KGHSH and CDR2 as LQKENI. The V and J ends lost 0 bases and 4 bases, in that order; junction bases with no gene match: 1. The CDR3 runs 16 residues. The CDR3 loop is CASSPPGLAGYNEQFF. As DNA, the CDR3 is TGTGCCAGCTCACCACCTGGACTAGCGGGGTACAATGAGCAGTTCTTC.

This chain connects TRBV18 to TRBJ1-1; 12 bases are shared with TRBD1. The CDR3 spans 16 residues. Germline CDR1 is KGHSH and CDR2 is LQKENI. Trimming took 5 bases from V and 1 from J; bases not matched to a gene: 5. The DNA for the CDR3 is TGTGCCAGCTCATTGGGACAGGGGGCTGGGAACACTGAAGCTTTCTTT. This sequence encodes CASSLGQGAGNTEAFF.

The chain is built from TRBV11-2 and TRBJ2-2; D is perhaps TRBD2 (5 bases). Germline CDR1 SGHAT, CDR2 FQNNGV. The CDR3 is 15 amino acids. The V gene lost 1 base and the J gene lost 5 bases, with 11 bases spanning the gap. DNA of the CDR3: TGTGCCAGCAGCTTAGTATTGGGAGTTACCGGGGAGCTGTTTTTT. It codes for CASSLVLGVTGELFF.

Here the CDR3 reads CASSLTGPSSGNTIYF. CDR3 nucleotide sequence: TGTGCCAGCAGCTTGACAGGGCCTAGCTCTGGAAACACCATATATTTT. The V gene is TRBV2, the J gene TRBJ1-3; 7 nucleotides line up with TRBD1. V lost 6 bases and J lost 0; bases outside the gene matches: 8. This CDR3 contains 16 residues. The germline CDR1 and CDR2 sequences are SNHLY and FYNNEI.

The chain is built from TRBV19 and TRBJ1-1; 7 bases agree with TRBD1. Per germline, CDR1 LNHDA and CDR2 SQIVND (reference sequence). The CDR3 length is 15 residues. With V trimmed by 4 bases and J by 7 bases, 12 bases remained unmatched. The CDR3 reads CASSKVNRGTGEAFF. CDR3 DNA: TGTGCCAGTAGTAAAGTCAACAGGGGAACGGGTGAAGCTTTCTTT.

This sequence joins TRBV5-6 and TRBJ1-2, with D unclear. The germline V gene has CDR1 SGHDT and CDR2 YYEEEE. V shed 3 bases and J shed 7 bases, with 13 bases lying between them. This CDR3 has 13 amino acids. CDR3 nucleotides: TGTGCCAGCAGCTATACGGACGGTAGTGGCTACACCTTC. It yields the protein CASSYTDGSGYTF.

This chain joins TRBV5-6 and TRBJ2-2; no clear D. V shed 4 bases and J shed 2 bases, with 15 bases lying between them. This CDR3 contains 16 residues. Germline loops: CDR1 SGHDT, CDR2 YYEEEE. The CDR3, as DNA: TGTGCCAGCAGCCCCCTAGGGCATGTTAACACCGGGGAGCTGTTTTTT. Protein: CASSPLGHVNTGELFF.

The gene calls are TRBV29-1 and TRBJ1-4; D is undetermined. The CDR3 is 12 residues long. The germline V gene encodes CDR1 SQVTM and CDR2 ANQGSEA. V shed 7 bases and J shed 3 bases, with 9 bases lying between them. The CDR3 coding sequence is TGCAGCGCTCGGAGTTCTAATGAAAAACTGTTTTTT. It codes for CSARSSNEKLFF.

J is TRBJ1-5 and V is TRBV6-6; unclear D gene. The CDR3 spans 16 residues. The germline V and J ends were trimmed by 0 bases and 3 bases, with 12 bases remaining between them. The germline gives CDR1 MNHNY, CDR2 SVGAGI (reference sequence). The CDR3 loop reads CASSYSSGANNQPQHF. In DNA, the CDR3 is TGTGCCAGCAGTTACTCGAGTGGTGCCAACAATCAGCCCCAGCATTTT.

This sequence joins TRBV6-5 and TRBJ2-5; D is possibly TRBD2 (6 bases). The CDR3 length is 16 residues. Between the trimmed V and J ends, which lost 4 bases and 2 bases, there was a span of 17 bases. Germline CDR1 MNHEY, CDR2 SVGAGI. CDR3 sequence reads: CASSSAVAGKQETQYF. CDR3 in DNA: TGTGCCAGCAGTTCCGCCGTTGCGGGGAAACAAGAGACCCAGTACTTC.

V is TRBV5-1 and J is TRBJ2-5; the match to TRBD2 covers 7 bases. In germline, CDR1 is SGHRS, CDR2 YFSETQ. The CDR3 consists of 15 residues. With 0 bases clipped from V and 4 bases from J, the junction kept 6 bases outside the gene matches. CDR3 residues: CASSLVPASGETQYF. CDR3 in DNA: TGCGCCAGCAGCTTGGTACCCGCTAGCGGAGAGACCCAGTACTTC.

V and J are TRBV19 and TRBJ2-7; 7 bases agree with TRBD2. Looked up from germline, CDR1 is LNHDA and CDR2 is SQIVND (reference sequence). The ends lost 5 bases at V and 0 bases at J; junction bases unmatched: 7. The CDR3 is 15 amino acids. The CDR3 DNA is TGTGCCAGTAGTCATACGGGACTACCCTCCTACGAGCAGTACTTC. It translates to CASSHTGLPSYEQYF.